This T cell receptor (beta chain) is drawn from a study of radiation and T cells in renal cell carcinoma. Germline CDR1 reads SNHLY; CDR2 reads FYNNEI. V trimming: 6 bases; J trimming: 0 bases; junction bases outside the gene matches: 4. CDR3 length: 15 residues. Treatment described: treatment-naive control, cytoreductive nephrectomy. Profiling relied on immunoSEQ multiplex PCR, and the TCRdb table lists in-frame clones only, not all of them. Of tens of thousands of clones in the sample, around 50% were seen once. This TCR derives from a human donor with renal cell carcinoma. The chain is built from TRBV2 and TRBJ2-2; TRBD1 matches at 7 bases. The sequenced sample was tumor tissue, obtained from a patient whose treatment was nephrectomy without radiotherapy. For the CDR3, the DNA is TGTGCCAGCAGAACCGACAGGGCGAACACCGGGGAGCTGTTTTTT. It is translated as CASRTDRANTGELFF.